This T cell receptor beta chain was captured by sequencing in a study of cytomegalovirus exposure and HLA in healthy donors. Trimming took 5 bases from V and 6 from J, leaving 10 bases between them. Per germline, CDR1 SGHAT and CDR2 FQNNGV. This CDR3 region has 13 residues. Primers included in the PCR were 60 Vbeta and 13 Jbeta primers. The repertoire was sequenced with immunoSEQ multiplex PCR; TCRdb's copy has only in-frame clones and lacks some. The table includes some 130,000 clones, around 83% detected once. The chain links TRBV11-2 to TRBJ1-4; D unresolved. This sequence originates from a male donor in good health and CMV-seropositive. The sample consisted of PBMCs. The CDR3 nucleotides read TGTGCCAGCAGCCCGGTCGTGGATGAAAAACTGTTTTTT. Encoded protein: CASSPVVDEKLFF.